These 32 T cell receptor beta chains were sequenced from one sample in a study of blood T cells in healthy people across ages (dated by TCRdb to between 2014 and 2016). Preparation of the library involved 5' RACE. Sequencing was performed on an Illumina HiSeq 2500. A second PCR of about 6 to 11 cycles was performed with a sample-barcoded 5' primer and a J-beta primer mix. TCRdb reran the public reads through fastp at Q25 and MiXCR, keeping productive beta chains. Entries that share a CDR3 protein sequence are merged under the most common genes and DNA. This sample gives roughly 2 million distinct CDR3 sequences in total; 49% of them show up just once. More than 2% of the sample comes from the top ten. Sequences were obtained from blood. These receptors all come from a woman between 40 and 50 years old in good health.

This chain links TRBV7-3 with TRBJ2-3; weak D call: TRBD2 (7 bases). This CDR3 has 18 amino acids. Germline CDR1 reads SGHTA; CDR2 reads FQGTGA. Trimming shortened V by 4 bases and J by 0 bases, and 20 bases separated the two germline ends. DNA of the CDR3: TGTGCCAGCAGCTCGGGCGCTGGGGCGGGGGCGAGCACAGATACGCAGTATTTT. Translation gives CASSSGAGAGASTDTQYF.

This chain connects TRBV10-3 to TRBJ2-5, with D perhaps matching TRBD1 (6 bases). V was shortened by 0 bases and J by 3 bases, with 8 bases between the two germline ends. The CDR3 spans 14 residues. CDR1 and CDR2 (germline): ENHRY, SYGVKD. The CDR3 loop reads CAISESGAEETQYF. The CDR3, as DNA: TGTGCCATCAGTGAGTCGGGGGCAGAAGAGACCCAGTACTTC.

The chain joins TRBV10-3 to TRBJ2-3; 10 nucleotides align to TRBD2. The CDR3 runs 18 residues. The trim removed 4 bases at V and 0 bases at J, leaving 10 bases unmatched. From germline, CDR1 is ENHRY and CDR2 SYGVKD. The CDR3 DNA reads TGTGCCATCAGTGGACCCCTTACTAGCGGGGAAAGCACAGATACGCAGTATTTT. Its translation is CAISGPLTSGESTDTQYF.

V usage is TRBV20-1 and J usage is TRBJ2-5; D gene unclear. CDR3 length equals 14 residues. V shed 5 bases and J shed 0 bases, with 13 bases lying between them. Germline values: CDR1 DFQATT, CDR2 SNEGSKA (reference sequence). CDR3 DNA sequence: TGCAGTGCTCCAAGGGTTGGTTACCAAGAGACCCAGTACTTC. It encodes CSAPRVGYQETQYF.

In its sample, this clonotype was seen a few times. V is TRBV28 and J is TRBJ2-5, with TRBD1 matching 7 bases. In germline, CDR1 is MDHEN, CDR2 SYDVKM. This CDR3 has 16 residues. The ends lost 2 bases at V and 5 bases at J; junction bases unmatched: 11. CDR3 protein: CASSLGNTGVYETQYF. As DNA, the CDR3 is TGTGCCAGCAGTTTAGGAAACACAGGGGTCTATGAGACCCAGTACTTC. The full variable domain, in which reference TRBV28 and TRBJ2-5 provide the parts outside the CDR3, is DVKVTQSSRYLVKRTGEKVFLECVQDMDHENMFWYRQDPGLGLRLIYFSYDVKMKEKGDIPEGYSVSREKKERFSLILESASTNQTSMYLCASSLGNTGVYETQYFGPGTRLLVL.

At least ten counts were recorded for this clonotype. The V gene is TRBV7-2, the J gene TRBJ2-5, with 11 bases lining up with TRBD1. The germline V gene encodes CDR1 SGHTA and CDR2 FQGNSA. With 4 bases clipped from V and 5 bases from J, the junction kept 6 bases outside the gene matches. The CDR3 runs to 15 residues. CDR3 sequence reads: CASSYRDRGVETQYF. The CDR3 coding sequence is TGTGCCAGCAGCTACCGGGACAGGGGGGTTGAGACCCAGTACTTC. The entire variable domain, with the rest obtained from reference TRBV7-2 and TRBJ2-5, is as follows: GAGVSQSPSNKVTEKGKDVELRCDPISGHTALYWYRQSLGQGLEFLIYFQGNSAPDKSGLPSDRFSAERTGGSVSTLTIQRTQQEDSAVYLCASSYRDRGVETQYFGPGTRLLVL.

V and J are TRBV5-5 and TRBJ2-1, with a tentative D call TRBD2 (5 bases). CDR1 SGHKS and CDR2 YYEKEE come from the germline V gene (reference sequence). Trimming took 4 bases from V and 5 from J, leaving 13 bases between them. The CDR3 covers 14 residues. The CDR3 DNA follows: TGTGCCAGCAGCACCCTAGGACTTAACAATGAGCAGTTCTTC. Translating it yields CASSTLGLNNEQFF.

The V and J genes are TRBV3-1 and TRBJ2-5; D unclear. This CDR3 has 13 residues. V shed 1 base and J shed 7 bases, with 10 bases lying between them. Germline V lookup: CDR1 LGHDT, CDR2 YNNKEL (reference sequence). The chain's CDR3 is CASSQVEAGTQYF. CDR3 sequence (DNA): TGTGCCAGCAGCCAAGTAGAGGCAGGGACCCAGTACTTC.

This sequence joins TRBV9 and TRBJ2-1, with D maybe TRBD1 (6 bases). The V and J ends lost 3 bases and 10 bases respectively, with 17 bases between them. The germline V gene has CDR1 SGDLS and CDR2 YYNGEE. This CDR3 spans 14 amino acids. The CDR3 nucleotides are TGTGCCAGCAGCGCTGAATACCAGGGGCTCGAGCAGTTCTTC. This translates into CASSAEYQGLEQFF.

With respect to this clonotype: Germline is not matched at one junction end, which may reflect a read error. The chain is built from TRBV7-9 and TRBJ2-4; TRBD2 aligns across 12 bases. The J call may be faulty, since TRBJ2-7 better matches the DNA end. Germline loops: CDR1 SEHNR, CDR2 FQNEAQ (reference sequence). The CDR3 contains 16 residues. CDR3 region: CAGSKGTSGPPYEQYF. CDR3 sequence (DNA): TGTGCCGGCAGCAAGGGGACTAGCGGGCCCCCTTACGAGCAGTACTTC.

This rearrangement joins TRBV12-3 or TRBV12-4 to TRBJ2-3; weak D call: TRBD2 (7 bases). The ends were cut back, 5 bases at V and 4 bases at J, with 16 bases in the middle. The CDR3 extends over 15 amino acids. This CDR3 is CASSEYGGGADTQYF. The CDR3 region has the DNA TGTGCCAGCAGTGAATACGGAGGGGGGGCAGATACGCAGTATTTT.

This chain joins TRBV14 and TRBJ2-1; 8 bases are shared with TRBD1. The V gene's germline CDR1 is SGHDN and CDR2 FVKESK. V lost 1 base to trimming and J lost 2 bases; unmatched junction nucleotides: 1. The CDR3 spans 15 residues. In nucleotides, the CDR3 is TGTGCCAGCAGCCAAGGGACAGGGCCCTACAATGAGCAGTTCTTC. Amino acids: CASSQGTGPYNEQFF. Full variable domain (missing parts from reference TRBV14 and TRBJ2-1): EAGVTQFPSHSVIEKGQTVTLRCDPISGHDNLYWYRRVMGKEIKFLLHFVKESKQDESGMPNNRFLAERTGGTYSTLKVQPAELEDSGVYFCASSQGTGPYNEQFFGPGTRLTVL.

The chain has TRBV25-1 and TRBJ2-4, with D unresolved. Germline CDR1 reads MGHDK; CDR2 reads SYGVNS. The V gene lost 10 bases and the J gene lost 2 bases, with 12 bases spanning the gap. CDR3 size: 13 residues. The CDR3 DNA follows: TGTGCCACGTCCCAAGTCACCAAAAACATTCAGTACTTC. It translates to CATSQVTKNIQYF.

The rearrangement uses TRBV20-1 and TRBJ2-1, with TRBD2 matching over 12 bases. CDR1 and CDR2 from the germline V gene are DFQATT and SNEGSKA (reference sequence). The length of the CDR3 is 15 residues. J gave up 7 bases and V 3 bases, and 7 bases lay outside the gene matches. The CDR3 sequence is CSASETSGGINEQFF. As DNA, the CDR3 is TGCAGTGCTAGTGAGACTAGCGGGGGTATAAATGAGCAGTTCTTC.

This clonotype was counted between two and nine times. The chain carries TRBV6-5 and TRBJ2-1; D remains ambiguous. V was pared by 0 bases and J by 8 bases, with 8 bases between. Per the germline V gene, CDR1 is MNHEY and CDR2 is SVGAGI. The CDR3 is 13 residues long. This CDR3 is CASSYSAHYEQFF. The CDR3 DNA sequence: TGTGCCAGCAGTTACTCAGCCCACTATGAGCAGTTCTTC.

The V gene is TRBV15, the J gene TRBJ1-4, with 9 positions matching TRBD1. After removal of 2 bases from V and 5 bases from J, the junction contained 6 bases not matched to a gene. Germline V lookup: CDR1 LNHNV, CDR2 YYDKDF (reference sequence). The CDR3 sequence is 16 residues long. The CDR3 DNA is TGTGCCACCAGCAGATATACCGGGACAGGGAATGAAAAACTGTTTTTT. Amino acids: CATSRYTGTGNEKLFF. Combining the CDR3 with reference TRBV15 and TRBJ1-4 gives the whole variable domain DAMVIQNPRYQVTQFGKPVTLSCSQTLNHNVMYWYQQKSSQAPKLLFHYYDKDFNNEADTPDNFQSRRPNTSFCFLDIRSPGLGDTAMYLCATSRYTGTGNEKLFFGSGTQLSVL.

This clonotype was seen a handful of times. The rearrangement links TRBV12-3 or TRBV12-4 to TRBJ2-5; a weak D match, TRBD1 (5 bases). This CDR3 is built from 14 residues. Trimming shortened V by 5 bases and J by 5 bases, and 15 bases separated the two germline ends. DNA for the CDR3: TGTGCCAGCAGTCCCCGTGGGGCAGGGGAGACCCAGTACTTC. Translated: CASSPRGAGETQYF.

The chain's CDR3 is CASSGPGLAGETQYF. Here the CDR3 DNA reads TGCGCCAGCAGCGGACCGGGACTAGCGGGAGAGACCCAGTACTTC. The rearrangement joins TRBV5-1 to TRBJ2-4; 12 bases map to TRBD2. The J call could be wrong; TRBJ2-5 is a better fit for the DNA end. The CDR3 has 15 amino acids. CDR1 is SGHRS and CDR2 is YFSETQ in the germline V gene.

This clonotype was counted a few times. The chain couples TRBV29-1 to TRBJ1-2, with D possibly matching TRBD1 (6 bases). Germline CDR1 SQVTM, CDR2 ANQGSEA. The CDR3 loop spans 12 amino acids. V was shortened by 6 bases and J by 4 bases, with 12 bases between the two germline ends. CDR3 DNA: TGCAGCGTCGCCGGGGGCCCCTATGGCTACACCTTC. Amino acid sequence: CSVAGGPYGYTF.

As concerns this clonotype: Relative to the germline gene, one junction end is altered; a read error may explain this. The CDR3 reads CANSPDSYEQYF. The CDR3 DNA reads as TGTGCCAACAGTCCGGATTCCTACGAGCAGTACTTC. The chain has TRBV28 and TRBJ2-7; D gene unclear. This CDR3 is built from 12 residues. Germline V CDR1 and CDR2: MDHEN, SYDVKM.

V usage is TRBV3-1 and J usage is TRBJ2-6, with D perhaps matching TRBD2 (6 bases). V was clipped by 6 bases and J by 10 bases, with 22 bases between them. This CDR3 contains 16 residues. Germline CDR1 is LGHDT and CDR2 is YNNKEL (reference sequence). CDR3 protein: CASSPTGVGEQNVLTF. The CDR3 DNA reads as TGTGCCAGCAGTCCCACGGGGGTAGGGGAACAGAACGTCCTGACTTTC.

This clonotype was seen a single time. The chain recombines TRBV27 with TRBJ1-6; D is perhaps TRBD1 (5 bases). Looked up from germline, CDR1 is MNHEY and CDR2 is SMNVEV (reference sequence). The CDR3 covers 16 residues. The V and J ends lost 3 bases and 8 bases respectively, with 17 bases between them. CDR3 in amino acids: CASSFLPQGRHSPLHF. The CDR3 nucleotides are TGTGCCAGCAGTTTCTTGCCGCAGGGACGGCATTCACCCCTCCACTTT.

This chain connects TRBV12-3 or TRBV12-4 to TRBJ1-2; the match to TRBD1 covers 10 bases. V shed 4 bases, J shed 8 bases, and the junction held 10 bases outside the gene matches. The length of the CDR3 is 15 residues. The CDR3 DNA reads TGTGCCAGCAGTTCTACGGACAGGGGGGTGCGGGGCTACACCTTC. This sequence encodes CASSSTDRGVRGYTF.

The V and J genes are TRBV10-3 and TRBJ2-1; 7 bases fit TRBD1. The end of the DNA is better explained by TRBJ2-7, so the J call may be wrong. Per the germline V gene, CDR1 is ENHRY and CDR2 is SYGVKD. The CDR3 covers 14 residues. CDR3 in amino acids: CAIKQGDSYNEQYF. The CDR3, as DNA: TGTGCCATCAAGCAGGGGGACAGCTACAATGAGCAGTACTTC.

This clonotype was found a few times. V gene TRBV2 combines with J gene TRBJ2-1, with D perhaps matching TRBD2 (5 bases). CDR3 length equals 13 residues. V was pared by 4 bases and J by 9 bases, with 13 bases between. Germline V CDR1 and CDR2: SNHLY, FYNNEI. CDR3 DNA sequence: TGTGCCAGCAGTGCGGCGAGGGCTGGTGAGCAGTTCTTC. It yields the protein CASSAARAGEQFF.

This chain joins TRBV27 and TRBJ1-2; D is possibly TRBD1 (6 bases). V was clipped by 4 bases and J by 0 bases, with 15 bases between them. Germline V gene sequence: CDR1 MNHEY, CDR2 SMNVEV (reference sequence). The CDR3 sequence is 16 residues long. CDR3 in DNA: TGTGCCAGCAGTTCCCTAGGGGGAACCTCTAACTATGGCTACACCTTC. It translates to CASSSLGGTSNYGYTF.

The chain joins TRBV4-3 to TRBJ2-1; TRBD2 agrees at 7 bases. V lost 3 bases, J lost 5 bases, and 4 bases stayed unmatched. The CDR3 runs 14 residues. Germline loops: CDR1 LGHNA, CDR2 YSLEER. The CDR3 nucleotides read TGCGCCAGCAGCCACGGCGGGAGTAACAATGAGCAGTTCTTC. It yields the protein CASSHGGSNNEQFF.

V gene TRBV5-6 combines with J gene TRBJ2-5; 9 nucleotides match TRBD1. Trimming cost V 0 bases and J 6 bases; bases outside gene matches: 9. The CDR3 totals 16 residues. From germline, CDR1 is SGHDT and CDR2 YYEEEE. CDR3 nucleotide sequence: TGTGCCAGCAGCTTGGTAGGGGACAGGGTGTTGAAGACCCAGTACTTC. Translation: CASSLVGDRVLKTQYF.

The rearrangement uses TRBV5-1 and TRBJ1-2; TRBD1 is a possible D gene (6 bases). The CDR3 extends over 14 amino acids. Germline-derived CDR1 and CDR2 are SGHRS and YFSETQ. The V end was cut by 4 bases, the J end by 4 bases, with 14 bases between. CDR3 sequence: CASSIDTGSYGYTF. The CDR3 DNA is TGCGCCAGCAGCATCGATACAGGGAGCTATGGCTACACCTTC.

The chain employs TRBV6-2 or TRBV6-3 and TRBJ2-1, with no clear D. Germline loops: CDR1 MNHEY, CDR2 SVGEGT. This CDR3 region has 16 residues. V was shortened by 5 bases and J by 0 bases, with 14 bases between the two germline ends. The CDR3, as DNA: TGTGCCAGCAGTCCACTCGGCGTTCTCTCCTACAATGAGCAGTTCTTC. Its protein is CASSPLGVLSYNEQFF.

This clonotype was seen a handful of times. DNA for the CDR3: TGTGCCAGCAGCTCCGGACCCCGACTGGCTGGTCAAGAGACCCAGTACTTC. Translated: CASSSGPRLAGQETQYF. V and J are TRBV7-9 and TRBJ2-5, with D hard to call. In germline, CDR1 is SEHNR, CDR2 FQNEAQ (reference sequence). Trimming cost V 4 bases and J 2 bases, with 20 bases left between them. The CDR3 runs to 17 residues.

This clonotype was detected only a few times. This chain links TRBV15 with TRBJ2-5; TRBD1 might be the D (7 bases). V was shortened by 2 bases and J by 2 bases, with 12 bases between the two germline ends. This CDR3 has 15 residues. The germline V gene encodes CDR1 LNHNV and CDR2 YYDKDF (reference sequence). The CDR3 nucleotides read TGTGCCACCAGCAGACCGACAGGGAGGCAAGAGACCCAGTACTTC. Translating it yields CATSRPTGRQETQYF.